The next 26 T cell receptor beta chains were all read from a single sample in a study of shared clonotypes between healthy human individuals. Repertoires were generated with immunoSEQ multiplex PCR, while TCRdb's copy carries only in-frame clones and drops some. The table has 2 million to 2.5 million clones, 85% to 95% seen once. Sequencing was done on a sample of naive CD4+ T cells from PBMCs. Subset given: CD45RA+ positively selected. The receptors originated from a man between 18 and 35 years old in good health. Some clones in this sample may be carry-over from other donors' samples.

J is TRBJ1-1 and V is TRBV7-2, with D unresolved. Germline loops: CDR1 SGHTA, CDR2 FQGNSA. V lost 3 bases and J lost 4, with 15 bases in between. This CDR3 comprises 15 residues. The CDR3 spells CASSLGLGPSTEAFF. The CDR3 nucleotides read TGTGCCAGCAGCTTGGGTCTGGGTCCGAGCACTGAAGCTTTCTTT. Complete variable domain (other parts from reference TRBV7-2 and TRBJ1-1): GAGVSQSPSNKVTEKGKDVELRCDPISGHTALYWYRQSLGQGLEFLIYFQGNSAPDKSGLPSDRFSAERTGGSVSTLTIQRTQQEDSAVYLCASSLGLGPSTEAFFGQGTRLTVV.

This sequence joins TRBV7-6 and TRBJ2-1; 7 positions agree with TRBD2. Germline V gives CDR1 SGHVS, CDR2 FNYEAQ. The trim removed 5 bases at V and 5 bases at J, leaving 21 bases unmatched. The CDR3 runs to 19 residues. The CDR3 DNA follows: TGTGCCAGCAGCCCCCCTCCCTCCTACCTAGCGGCGAATGACAATGAGCAGTTCTTC. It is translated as CASSPPPSYLAANDNEQFF.

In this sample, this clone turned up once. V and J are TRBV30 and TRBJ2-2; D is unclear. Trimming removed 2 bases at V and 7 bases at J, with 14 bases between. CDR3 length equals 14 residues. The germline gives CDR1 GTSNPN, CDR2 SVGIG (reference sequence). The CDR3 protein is CAWSRIEGFGELFF. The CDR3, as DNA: TGTGCCTGGAGTCGGATTGAAGGGTTCGGGGAGCTGTTTTTT.

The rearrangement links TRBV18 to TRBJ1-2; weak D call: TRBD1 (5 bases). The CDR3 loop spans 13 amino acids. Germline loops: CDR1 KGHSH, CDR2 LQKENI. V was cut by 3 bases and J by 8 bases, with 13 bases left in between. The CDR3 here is CASSPGGAEGYTF. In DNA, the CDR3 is TGTGCCAGCTCACCCGGAGGGGCGGAGGGCTACACCTTC.

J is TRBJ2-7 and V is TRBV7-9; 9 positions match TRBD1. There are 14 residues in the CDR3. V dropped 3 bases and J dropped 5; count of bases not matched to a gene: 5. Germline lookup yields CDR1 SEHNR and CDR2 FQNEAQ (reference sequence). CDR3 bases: TGTGCCAGCAGCTTGGGACAGGGTTCCCACGAGCAGTACTTC. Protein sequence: CASSLGQGSHEQYF.

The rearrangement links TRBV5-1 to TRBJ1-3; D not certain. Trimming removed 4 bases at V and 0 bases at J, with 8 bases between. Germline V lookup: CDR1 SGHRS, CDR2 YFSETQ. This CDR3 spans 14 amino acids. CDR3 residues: CASSPATSGNTIYF. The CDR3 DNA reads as TGCGCCAGCAGCCCGGCGACCTCTGGAAACACCATATATTTT.

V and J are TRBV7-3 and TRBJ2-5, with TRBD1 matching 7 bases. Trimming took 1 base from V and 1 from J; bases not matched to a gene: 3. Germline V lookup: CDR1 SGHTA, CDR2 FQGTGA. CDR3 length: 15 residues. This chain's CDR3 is CASSLRGQIQETQYF. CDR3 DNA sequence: TGTGCCAGCAGCTTAAGGGGACAGATCCAAGAGACCCAGTACTTC.

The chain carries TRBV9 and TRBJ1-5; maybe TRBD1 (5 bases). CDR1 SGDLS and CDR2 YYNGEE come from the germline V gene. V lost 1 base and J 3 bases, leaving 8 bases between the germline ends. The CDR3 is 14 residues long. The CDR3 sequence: CASSVSGANQPQHF. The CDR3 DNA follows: TGTGCCAGCAGCGTATCCGGGGCCAATCAGCCCCAGCATTTT.

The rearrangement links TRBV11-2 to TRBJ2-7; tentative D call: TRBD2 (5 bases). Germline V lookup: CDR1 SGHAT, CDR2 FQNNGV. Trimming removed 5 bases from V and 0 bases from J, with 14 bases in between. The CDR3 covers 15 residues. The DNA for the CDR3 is TGTGCCAGCAGCACCTACCCTAGCTTCTCCTACGAGCAGTACTTC. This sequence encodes CASSTYPSFSYEQYF.

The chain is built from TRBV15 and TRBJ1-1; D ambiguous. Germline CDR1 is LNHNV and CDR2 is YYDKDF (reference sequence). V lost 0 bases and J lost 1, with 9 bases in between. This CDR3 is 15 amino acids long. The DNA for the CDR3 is TGTGCCACCAGCAGAGATTATCGGGGGAACACTGAAGCTTTCTTT. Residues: CATSRDYRGNTEAFF.

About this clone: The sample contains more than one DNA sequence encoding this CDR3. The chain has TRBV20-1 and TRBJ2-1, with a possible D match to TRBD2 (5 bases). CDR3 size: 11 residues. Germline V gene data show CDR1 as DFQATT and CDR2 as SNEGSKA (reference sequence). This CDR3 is CSAGLYNEQFF. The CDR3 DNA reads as TGCAGCGCGGGCCTTTACAATGAGCAGTTCTTC.

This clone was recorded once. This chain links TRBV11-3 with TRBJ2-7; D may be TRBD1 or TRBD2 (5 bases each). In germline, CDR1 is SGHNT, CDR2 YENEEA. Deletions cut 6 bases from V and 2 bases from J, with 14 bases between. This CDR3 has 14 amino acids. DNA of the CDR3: TGTGCCAGCAGTCCCTCGGGACCCCCCTACGAGCAGTACTTC. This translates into CASSPSGPPYEQYF.

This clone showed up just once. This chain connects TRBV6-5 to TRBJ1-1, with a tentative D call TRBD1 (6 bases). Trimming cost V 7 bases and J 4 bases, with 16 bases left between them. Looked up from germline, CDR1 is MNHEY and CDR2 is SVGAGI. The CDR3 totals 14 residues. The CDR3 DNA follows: TGTGCCAGCACCGGAACCGGGACACTCACTGAAGCTTTCTTT. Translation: CASTGTGTLTEAFF.

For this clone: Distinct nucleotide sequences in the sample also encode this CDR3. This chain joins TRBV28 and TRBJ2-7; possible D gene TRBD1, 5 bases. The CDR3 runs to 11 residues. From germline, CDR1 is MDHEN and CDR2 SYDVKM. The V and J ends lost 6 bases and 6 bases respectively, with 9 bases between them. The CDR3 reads CASRDRGEQYF. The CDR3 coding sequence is TGTGCCAGCAGAGACAGAGGCGAGCAGTACTTC. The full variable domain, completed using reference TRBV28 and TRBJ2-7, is DVKVTQSSRYLVKRTGEKVFLECVQDMDHENMFWYRQDPGLGLRLIYFSYDVKMKEKGDIPEGYSVSREKKERFSLILESASTNQTSMYLCASRDRGEQYFGPGTRLTVT.

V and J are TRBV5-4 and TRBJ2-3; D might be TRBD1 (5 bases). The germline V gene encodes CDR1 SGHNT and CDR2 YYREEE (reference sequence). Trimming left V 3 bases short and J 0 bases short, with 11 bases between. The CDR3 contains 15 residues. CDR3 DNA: TGTGCCAGCAGCTCCCCAGGGTTTAGCACAGATACGCAGTATTTT. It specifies CASSSPGFSTDTQYF.

The CDR3 DNA reads TGTGCCAGCAGTGAAGCATACAGGGTCAATGAGCAGTTCTTC. Its protein product is CASSEAYRVNEQFF. This chain connects TRBV6-1 to TRBJ2-1; the D gene is possibly TRBD1 (6 bases). From germline, CDR1 is MNHNS and CDR2 SASEGT. The CDR3 has 14 residues. Trimming shortened V by 0 bases and J by 6 bases, and 9 bases separated the two germline ends.

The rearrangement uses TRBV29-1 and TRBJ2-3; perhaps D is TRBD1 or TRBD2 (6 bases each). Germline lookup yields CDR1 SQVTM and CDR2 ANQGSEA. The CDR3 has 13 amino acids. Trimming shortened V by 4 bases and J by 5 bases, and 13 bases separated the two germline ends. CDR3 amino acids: CSVGDRRGDTQYF. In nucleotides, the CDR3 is TGCAGCGTTGGAGACAGGCGGGGAGATACGCAGTATTTT.

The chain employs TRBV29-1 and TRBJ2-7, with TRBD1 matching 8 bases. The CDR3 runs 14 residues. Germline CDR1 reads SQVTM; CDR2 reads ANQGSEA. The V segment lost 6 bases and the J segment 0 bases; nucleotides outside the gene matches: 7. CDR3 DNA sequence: TGCAGCGTGACTCGACAGGGGCACTCCTACGAGCAGTACTTC. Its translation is CSVTRQGHSYEQYF.

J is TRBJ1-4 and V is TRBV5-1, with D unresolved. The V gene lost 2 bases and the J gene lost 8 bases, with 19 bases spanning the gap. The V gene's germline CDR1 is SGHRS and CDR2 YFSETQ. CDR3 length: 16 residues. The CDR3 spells CASSFGLPGGYEKLFF. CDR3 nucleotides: TGCGCCAGCAGCTTTGGACTTCCGGGAGGATACGAAAAACTGTTTTTT.

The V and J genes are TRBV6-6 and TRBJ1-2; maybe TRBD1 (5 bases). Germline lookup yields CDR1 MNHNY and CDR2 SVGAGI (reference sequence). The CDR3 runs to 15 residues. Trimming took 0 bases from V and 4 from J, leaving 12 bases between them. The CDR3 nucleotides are TGTGCCAGCAGTTACTCTAACAGGAAAGTCTATGGCTACACCTTC. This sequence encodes CASSYSNRKVYGYTF.

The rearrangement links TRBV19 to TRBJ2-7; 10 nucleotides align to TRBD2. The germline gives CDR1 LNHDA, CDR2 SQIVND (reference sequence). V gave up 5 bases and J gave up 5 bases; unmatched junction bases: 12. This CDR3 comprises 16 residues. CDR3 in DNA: TGTGCCAGTAGTGTCAGACAGCTAGCGGGAGTCGACGAGCAGTACTTC. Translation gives CASSVRQLAGVDEQYF.

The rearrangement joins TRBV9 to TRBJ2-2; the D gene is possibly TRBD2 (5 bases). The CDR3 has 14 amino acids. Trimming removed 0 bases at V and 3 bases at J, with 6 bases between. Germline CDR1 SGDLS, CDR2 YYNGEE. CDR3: CASSVGEYTGELFF. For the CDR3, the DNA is TGTGCCAGCAGCGTAGGGGAGTACACCGGGGAGCTGTTTTTT.

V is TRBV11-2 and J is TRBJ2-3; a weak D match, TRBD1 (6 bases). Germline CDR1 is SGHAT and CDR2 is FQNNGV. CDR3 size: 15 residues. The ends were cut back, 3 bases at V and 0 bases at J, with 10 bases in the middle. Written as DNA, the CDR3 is TGTGCCAGCAGCTTTAGACAGGTTAGCACAGATACGCAGTATTTT. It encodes CASSFRQVSTDTQYF.

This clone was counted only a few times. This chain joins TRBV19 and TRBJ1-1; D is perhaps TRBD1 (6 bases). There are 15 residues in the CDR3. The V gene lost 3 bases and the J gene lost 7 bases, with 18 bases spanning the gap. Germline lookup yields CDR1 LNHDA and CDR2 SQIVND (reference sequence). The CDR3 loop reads CASSIWGARSIEAFF. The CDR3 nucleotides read TGTGCCAGTAGTATCTGGGGGGCGAGAAGTATTGAAGCTTTCTTT.

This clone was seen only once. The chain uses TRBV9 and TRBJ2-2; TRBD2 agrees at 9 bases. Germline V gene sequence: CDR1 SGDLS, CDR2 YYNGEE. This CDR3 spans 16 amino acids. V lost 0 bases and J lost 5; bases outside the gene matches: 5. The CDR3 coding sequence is TGTGCCAGCAGCGTAGATGGCGGGAGGGGAACCGGGGAGCTGTTTTTT. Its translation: CASSVDGGRGTGELFF.

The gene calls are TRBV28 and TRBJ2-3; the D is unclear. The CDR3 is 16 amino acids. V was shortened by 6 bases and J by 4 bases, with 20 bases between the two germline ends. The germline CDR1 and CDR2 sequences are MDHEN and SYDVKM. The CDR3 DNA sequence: TGTGCCAGCAGGACCCCCGGGTCCTTTACCTCAGATACGCAGTATTTT. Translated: CASRTPGSFTSDTQYF.